This T cell receptor (beta chain) was identified in a study of blood T cell repertoires in COVID-19. TCRdb's table, derived via immunoSEQ multiplex PCR, lists solely in-frame clones and lacks some. The data show approximately 200,000 clones, approximately 81% seen once. Germline V gene sequence: CDR1 LGHNT, CDR2 FRNRAP. V trimming: 6 bases; J trimming: 0 bases; junction bases outside the gene matches: 14. The CDR3 has 18 residues. The source is a man aged 35-49 years with acute or convalescent COVID-19. The sequenced material came from peripheral blood. The chain joins TRBV12-5 to TRBJ2-3; 8 bases agree with TRBD2. CDR3 DNA: TGTGCTAGTGGAGGGCAGCCGGGGGGGTATACTAGCACAGATACGCAGTATTTT. Translating it yields CASGGQPGGYTSTDTQYF.